This passage covers 16 T cell receptor beta chains from one sample sequenced in a study of T cell clusters in autoimmune cytopenias. One tube held mixed TRB-A and TRB-B primer pools for touch-down PCR. TCRdb reprocessed the multiplex PCR reads and keeps a single row for each CDR3 protein, giving no DNA. The sample table includes 4,200 or so distinct CDR3 sequences. About 39,000 genome equivalents of blood DNA were amplified for TRB. These data were also reused for a study on T cell repertoires in aging, cancer and after chemotherapy.

The sample comprised peripheral blood. Source of these receptors: a human donor in good health.

The chain recombines TRBV6-5 with TRBJ1-2; TCRdb's D gene call, TRBD1, goes unchecked for lack of DNA. Germline CDR1 MNHEY, CDR2 SVGAGI. The CDR3 length is 15 residues. CDR3 protein: CASSDGQGAGYGYTF.

This clonotype registers medium-sized by frequency. V is TRBV18 and J is TRBJ2-6. The CDR3 length is 18 residues. The V gene's germline CDR1 is KGHSH and CDR2 LQKENI. The CDR3 here is CASSPPGLLISGANVLTF.

The V gene is TRBV5-1, the J gene TRBJ2-2. CDR1 and CDR2 (germline): SGHRS, YFSETQ. The CDR3 runs to 15 residues. The CDR3 is CASSLGGGNTGELFF.

V usage is TRBV20-1 and J usage is TRBJ1-4. The V gene's germline CDR1 is DFQATT and CDR2 SNEGSKA (reference sequence). The CDR3 is 11 amino acids. CDR3 region: CSLLLNEKLFF.

This clonotype counts as medium-sized by frequency. V and J are TRBV6-5 and TRBJ1-1. CDR1 MNHEY and CDR2 SVGAGI come from the germline V gene. The length of the CDR3 is 14 residues. The CDR3 reads CASSYGQLNTEAFF.

This clonotype registers medium-sized by frequency. The chain links TRBV19 to TRBJ2-6; no DNA is available, so the TRBD2 call from TCRdb remains unchecked. This CDR3 region has 17 residues. Looked up from germline, CDR1 is LNHDA and CDR2 is SQIVND (reference sequence). The CDR3 reads CASSTPRQSSGANVLTF.

Considering frequency, this clonotype is medium-sized. The J gene is TRBJ1-4, the V gene TRBV5-6. The CDR3 consists of 16 residues. CDR1 and CDR2 from the germline V gene are SGHDT and YYEEEE. The CDR3: CASSNFYRTTNEKLFF.

This clonotype is labeled medium-sized based on frequency. V usage is TRBV18 and J usage is TRBJ1-2. This CDR3 spans 13 amino acids. From germline, CDR1 is KGHSH and CDR2 LQKENI. The CDR3 protein is CASSPPANYGYTF.

Considering frequency, this clonotype is medium-sized. The rearrangement links TRBV19 to TRBJ2-3; TCRdb proposes TRBD1, but this gene call is untestable without DNA. The germline gives CDR1 LNHDA, CDR2 SQIVND (reference sequence). There are 15 residues in the CDR3. This chain's CDR3 is CASSMRTGKVDTQYF.

This chain connects TRBV20-1 to TRBJ2-5; no DNA is available, so the TRBD2 call from TCRdb remains unchecked. CDR1 and CDR2 (germline): DFQATT, SNEGSKA (reference sequence). The CDR3 totals 13 residues. This chain's CDR3 is CSAPERGGKTQYF.

The V gene is TRBV7-2, the J gene TRBJ1-5. Germline V lookup: CDR1 SGHTA, CDR2 FQGNSA. This CDR3 comprises 15 residues. The CDR3 loop reads CASSLALNSNQPQHF.

This chain links TRBV6-5 with TRBJ2-1; TCRdb lists TRBD1, though no DNA is available to test this call. The CDR3 runs to 15 residues. Germline loops: CDR1 MNHEY, CDR2 SVGAGI. CDR3 region: CASSEQGGLPNEQFF.

The chain recombines TRBV5-4 with TRBJ2-5; the TCRdb call, TRBD2, lacks DNA for checking. This CDR3 has 18 amino acids. Germline-derived CDR1 and CDR2 are SGHNT and YYREEE (reference sequence). The CDR3 region is CASSPFNLLAGSQETQYF.

The chain uses TRBV20-1 and TRBJ2-2; the D gene TCRdb calls, TRBD1, cannot be checked with no DNA. The CDR3 consists of 12 residues. Germline loops: CDR1 DFQATT, CDR2 SNEGSKA (reference sequence). The CDR3 sequence: CSAIRGTGELFF.

This clonotype registers medium-sized (0.01 to 0.1%) by frequency. The chain combines TRBV6-1 with TRBJ2-3. Germline V gives CDR1 MNHNS, CDR2 SASEGT. The CDR3 covers 13 residues. The CDR3 sequence is CASSGSYLDTQYF.

The chain uses TRBV20-1 and TRBJ1-1; TCRdb's D call, TRBD1, is unchecked because there is no DNA. The germline V gene has CDR1 DFQATT and CDR2 SNEGSKA (reference sequence). The CDR3 consists of 13 residues. The chain's CDR3 is CSARGQRNTEAFF.